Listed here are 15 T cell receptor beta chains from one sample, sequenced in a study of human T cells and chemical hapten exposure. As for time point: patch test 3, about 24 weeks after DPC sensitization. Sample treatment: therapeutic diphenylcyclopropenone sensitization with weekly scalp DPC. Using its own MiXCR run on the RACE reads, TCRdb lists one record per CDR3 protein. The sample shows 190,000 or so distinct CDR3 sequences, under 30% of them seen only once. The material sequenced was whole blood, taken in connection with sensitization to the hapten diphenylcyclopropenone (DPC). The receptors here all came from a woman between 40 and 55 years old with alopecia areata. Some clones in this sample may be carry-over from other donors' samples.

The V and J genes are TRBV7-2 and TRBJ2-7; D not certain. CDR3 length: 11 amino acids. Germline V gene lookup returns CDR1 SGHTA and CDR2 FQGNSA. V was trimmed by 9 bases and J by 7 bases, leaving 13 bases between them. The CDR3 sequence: CASSERREQYF. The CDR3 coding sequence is TGTGCCAGTAGTGAAAGGAGAGAGCAGTACTTC. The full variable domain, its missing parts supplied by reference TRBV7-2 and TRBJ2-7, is GAGVSQSPSNKVTEKGKDVELRCDPISGHTALYWYRQSLGQGLEFLIYFQGNSAPDKSGLPSDRFSAERTGGSVSTLTIQRTQQEDSAVYLCASSERREQYFGPGTRLTVT.

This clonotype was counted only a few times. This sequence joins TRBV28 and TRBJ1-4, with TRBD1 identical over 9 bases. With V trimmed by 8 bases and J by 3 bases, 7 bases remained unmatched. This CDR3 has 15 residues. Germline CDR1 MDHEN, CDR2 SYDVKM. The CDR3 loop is CASRGQGIANEKLFF. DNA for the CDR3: TGTGCCAGCCGGGGACAGGGCATAGCTAATGAAAAACTGTTTTTT.

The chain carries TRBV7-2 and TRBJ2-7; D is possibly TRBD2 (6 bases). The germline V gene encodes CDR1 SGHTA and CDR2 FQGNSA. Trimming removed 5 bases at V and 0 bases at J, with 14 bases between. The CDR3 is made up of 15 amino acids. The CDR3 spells CASSLRAGSSYEQYF. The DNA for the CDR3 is TGTGCCAGCAGCCTTCGAGCGGGTAGCTCCTACGAGCAGTACTTC.

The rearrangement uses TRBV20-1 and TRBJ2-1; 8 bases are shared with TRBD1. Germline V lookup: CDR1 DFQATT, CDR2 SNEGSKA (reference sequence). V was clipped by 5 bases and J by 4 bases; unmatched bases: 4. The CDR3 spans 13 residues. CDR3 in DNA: TGCAGTGCTCCAGGGACAGGTTACAATGAGCAGTTCTTC. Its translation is CSAPGTGYNEQFF.

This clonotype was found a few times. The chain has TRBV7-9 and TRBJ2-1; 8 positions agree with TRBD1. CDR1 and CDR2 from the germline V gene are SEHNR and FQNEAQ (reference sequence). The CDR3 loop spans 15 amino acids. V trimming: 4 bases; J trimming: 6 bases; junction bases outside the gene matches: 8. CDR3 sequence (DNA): TGTGCCAGCAGCTGGGTAGGCACAGGGGGCAATGAGCAGTTCTTC. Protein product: CASSWVGTGGNEQFF.

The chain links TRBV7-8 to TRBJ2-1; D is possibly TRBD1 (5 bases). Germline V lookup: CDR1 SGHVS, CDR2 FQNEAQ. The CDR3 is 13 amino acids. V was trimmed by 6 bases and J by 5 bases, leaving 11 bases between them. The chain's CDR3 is CASRVGLHNEQFF. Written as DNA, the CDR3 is TGTGCCAGCAGGGTGGGGCTCCACAATGAGCAGTTCTTC.

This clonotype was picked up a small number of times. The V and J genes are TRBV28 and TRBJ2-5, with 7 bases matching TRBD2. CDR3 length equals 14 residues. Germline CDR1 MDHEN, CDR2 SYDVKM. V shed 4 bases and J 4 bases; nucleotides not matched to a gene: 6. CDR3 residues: CASSYGGIGETQYF. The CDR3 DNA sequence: TGTGCCAGCAGTTACGGGGGGATAGGAGAGACCCAGTACTTC.

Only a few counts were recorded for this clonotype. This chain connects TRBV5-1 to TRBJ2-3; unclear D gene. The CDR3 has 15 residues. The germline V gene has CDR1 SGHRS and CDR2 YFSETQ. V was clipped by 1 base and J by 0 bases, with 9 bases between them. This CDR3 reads CASSLQSSSTDTQYF. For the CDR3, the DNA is TGCGCCAGCAGCTTGCAGTCCTCTAGCACAGATACGCAGTATTTT.

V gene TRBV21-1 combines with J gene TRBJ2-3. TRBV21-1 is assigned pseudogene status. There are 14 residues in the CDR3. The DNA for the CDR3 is TGTGCCAGCAGCAAAGGAGGTATTAGGGATACGCAGTATTTT. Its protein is CASSKGGIRDTQYF.

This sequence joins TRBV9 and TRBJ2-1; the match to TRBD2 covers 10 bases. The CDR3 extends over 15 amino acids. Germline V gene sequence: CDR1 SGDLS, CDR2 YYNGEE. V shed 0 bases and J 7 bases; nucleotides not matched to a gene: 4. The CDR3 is CASSVGSGRGNEQFF. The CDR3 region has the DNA TGTGCCAGCAGCGTAGGAAGCGGGAGGGGTAATGAGCAGTTCTTC.

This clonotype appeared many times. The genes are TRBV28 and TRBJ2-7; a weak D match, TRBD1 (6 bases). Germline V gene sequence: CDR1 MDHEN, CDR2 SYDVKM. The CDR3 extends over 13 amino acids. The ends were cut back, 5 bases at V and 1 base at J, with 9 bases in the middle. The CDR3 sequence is CASSPGQSYEQYF. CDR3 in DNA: TGTGCCAGCAGTCCGGGACAATCCTACGAGCAGTACTTC.

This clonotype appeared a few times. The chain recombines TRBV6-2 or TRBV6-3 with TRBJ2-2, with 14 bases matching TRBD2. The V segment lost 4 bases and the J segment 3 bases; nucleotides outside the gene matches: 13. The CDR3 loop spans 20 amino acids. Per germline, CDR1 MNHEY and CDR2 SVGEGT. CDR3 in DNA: TGTGCCAGCAGTTCCCCAGCGGGGACTAGCGGGAGCGGGGACACCGGGGAGCTGTTTTTT. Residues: CASSSPAGTSGSGDTGELFF.

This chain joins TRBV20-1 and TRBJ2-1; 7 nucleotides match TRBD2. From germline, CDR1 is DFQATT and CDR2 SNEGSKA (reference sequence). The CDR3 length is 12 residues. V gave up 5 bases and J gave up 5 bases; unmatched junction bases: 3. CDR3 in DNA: TGCAGTGCTGGGCGGGGGAACAATGAGCAGTTCTTC. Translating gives CSAGRGNNEQFF.

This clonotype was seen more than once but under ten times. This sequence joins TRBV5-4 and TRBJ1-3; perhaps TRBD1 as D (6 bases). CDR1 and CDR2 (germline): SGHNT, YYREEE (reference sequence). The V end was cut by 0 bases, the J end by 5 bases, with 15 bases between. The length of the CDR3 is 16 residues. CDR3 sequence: CASSLASQGPRNTIYF. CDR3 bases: TGTGCCAGCAGCTTGGCATCACAGGGTCCCCGAAACACCATATATTTT.

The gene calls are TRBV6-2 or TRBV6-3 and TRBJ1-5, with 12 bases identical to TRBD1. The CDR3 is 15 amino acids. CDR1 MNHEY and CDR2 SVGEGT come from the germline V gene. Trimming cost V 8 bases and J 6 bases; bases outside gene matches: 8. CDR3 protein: CASGTGGAGAQPQHF. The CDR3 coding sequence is TGTGCCAGCGGGACAGGGGGCGCGGGGGCTCAGCCCCAGCATTTT.